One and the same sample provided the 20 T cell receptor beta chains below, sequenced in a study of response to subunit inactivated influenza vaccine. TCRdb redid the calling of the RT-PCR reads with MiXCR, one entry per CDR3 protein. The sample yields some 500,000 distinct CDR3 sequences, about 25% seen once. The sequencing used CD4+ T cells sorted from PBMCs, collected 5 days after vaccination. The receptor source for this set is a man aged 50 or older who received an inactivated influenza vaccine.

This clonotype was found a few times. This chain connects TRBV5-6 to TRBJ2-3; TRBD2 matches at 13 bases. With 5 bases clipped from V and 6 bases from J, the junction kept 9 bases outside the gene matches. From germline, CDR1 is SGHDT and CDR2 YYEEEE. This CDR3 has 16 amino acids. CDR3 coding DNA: TGTGCCAGCAGTTACATGGGGACTAGCGGGACTGATACGCAGTATTTT. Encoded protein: CASSYMGTSGTDTQYF.

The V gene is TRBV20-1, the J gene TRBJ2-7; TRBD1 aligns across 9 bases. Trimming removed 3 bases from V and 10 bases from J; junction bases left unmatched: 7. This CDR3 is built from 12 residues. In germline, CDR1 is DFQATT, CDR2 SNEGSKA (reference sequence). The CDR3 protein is CSARVQGALQYF. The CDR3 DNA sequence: TGCAGTGCTAGGGTACAGGGGGCGCTTCAGTACTTC.

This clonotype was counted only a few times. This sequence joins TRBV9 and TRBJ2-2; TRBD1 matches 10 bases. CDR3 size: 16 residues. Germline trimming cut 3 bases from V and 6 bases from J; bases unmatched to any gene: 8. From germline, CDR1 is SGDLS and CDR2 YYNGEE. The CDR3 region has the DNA TGTGCCAGCAGCGAGGGACAGGGGAAATGGCCCGGGGAGCTGTTTTTT. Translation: CASSEGQGKWPGELFF. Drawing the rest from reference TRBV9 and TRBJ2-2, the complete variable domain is DSGVTQTPKHLITATGQRVTLRCSPRSGDLSVYWYQQSLDQGLQFLIQYYNGEERAKGNILERFSAQQFPDLHSELNLSSLELGDSALYFCASSEGQGKWPGELFFGEGSRLTVL.

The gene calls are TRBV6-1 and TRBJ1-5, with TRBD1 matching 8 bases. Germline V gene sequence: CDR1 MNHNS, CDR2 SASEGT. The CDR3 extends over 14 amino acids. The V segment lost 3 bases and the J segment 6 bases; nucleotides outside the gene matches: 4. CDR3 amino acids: CASSDGQGGQPQHF. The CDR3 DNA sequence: TGTGCCAGCAGTGATGGACAGGGTGGTCAGCCCCAGCATTTT.

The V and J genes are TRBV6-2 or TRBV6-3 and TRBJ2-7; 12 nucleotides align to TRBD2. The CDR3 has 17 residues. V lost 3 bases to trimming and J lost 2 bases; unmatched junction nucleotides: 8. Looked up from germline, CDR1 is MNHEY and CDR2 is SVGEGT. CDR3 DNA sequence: TGTGCCAGCAGTTATGCGACTAGCGGGAGATTCACCTACGAGCAGTACTTC. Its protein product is CASSYATSGRFTYEQYF.

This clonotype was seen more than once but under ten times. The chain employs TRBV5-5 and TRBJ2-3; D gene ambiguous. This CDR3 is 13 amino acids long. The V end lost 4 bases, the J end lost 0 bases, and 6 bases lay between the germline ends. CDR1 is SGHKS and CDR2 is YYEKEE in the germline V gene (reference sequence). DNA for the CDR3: TGTGCCAGCAGCCCGACTAGCACAGATACGCAGTATTTT. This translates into CASSPTSTDTQYF.

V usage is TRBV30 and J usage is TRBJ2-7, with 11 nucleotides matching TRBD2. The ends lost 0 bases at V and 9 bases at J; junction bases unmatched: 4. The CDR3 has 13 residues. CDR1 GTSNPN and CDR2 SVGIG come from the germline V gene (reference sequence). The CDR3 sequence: CAWSVPGLAVQYF. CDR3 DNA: TGTGCCTGGAGTGTACCGGGACTAGCGGTGCAGTACTTC.

CDR3 nucleotide sequence: TGTGCCAGCTCACCATTACCGGACGGAAACACCATATATTTT. It codes for CASSPLPDGNTIYF. The chain carries TRBV18 and TRBJ1-3, with D uncertain. Germline CDR1 reads KGHSH; CDR2 reads LQKENI. CDR3 length: 14 amino acids. Trimming removed 2 bases from V and 4 bases from J, with 9 bases in between.

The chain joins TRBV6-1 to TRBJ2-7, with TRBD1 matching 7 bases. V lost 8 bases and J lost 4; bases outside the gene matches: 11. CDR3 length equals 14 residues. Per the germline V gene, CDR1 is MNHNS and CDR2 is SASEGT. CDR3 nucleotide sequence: TGTGCCAGCTCTGGGGCAGGGGGTCGATACGAGCAGTACTTC. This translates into CASSGAGGRYEQYF.

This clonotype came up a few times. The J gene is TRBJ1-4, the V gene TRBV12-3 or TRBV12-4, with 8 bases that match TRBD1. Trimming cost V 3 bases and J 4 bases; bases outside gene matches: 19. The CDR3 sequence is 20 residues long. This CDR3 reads CASSFRGQGITPAINEKLFF. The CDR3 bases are TGTGCCAGCAGTTTCCGCGGACAGGGAATTACCCCAGCTATTAATGAAAAACTGTTTTTT.

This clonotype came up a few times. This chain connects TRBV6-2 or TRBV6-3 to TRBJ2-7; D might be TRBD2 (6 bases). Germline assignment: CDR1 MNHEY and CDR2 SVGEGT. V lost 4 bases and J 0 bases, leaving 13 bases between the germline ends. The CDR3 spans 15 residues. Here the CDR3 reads CASSFSGTSSYEQYF. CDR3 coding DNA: TGTGCCAGCAGTTTTAGCGGAACGAGCTCCTACGAGCAGTACTTC.

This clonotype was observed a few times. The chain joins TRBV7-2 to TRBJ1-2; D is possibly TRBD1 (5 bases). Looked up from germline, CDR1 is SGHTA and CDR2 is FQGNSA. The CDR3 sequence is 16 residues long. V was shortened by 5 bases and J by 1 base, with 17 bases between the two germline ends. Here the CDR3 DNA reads TGTGCCAGCAGCACGGGACGGTTCATAAGTAACTATGGCTACACCTTC. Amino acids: CASSTGRFISNYGYTF.

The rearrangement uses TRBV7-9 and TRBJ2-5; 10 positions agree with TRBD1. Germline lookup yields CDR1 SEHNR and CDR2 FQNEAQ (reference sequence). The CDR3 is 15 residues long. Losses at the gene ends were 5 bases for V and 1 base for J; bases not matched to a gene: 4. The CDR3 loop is CASSRTGGFQETQYF. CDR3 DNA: TGTGCCAGCAGCCGGACAGGGGGATTCCAAGAGACCCAGTACTTC.

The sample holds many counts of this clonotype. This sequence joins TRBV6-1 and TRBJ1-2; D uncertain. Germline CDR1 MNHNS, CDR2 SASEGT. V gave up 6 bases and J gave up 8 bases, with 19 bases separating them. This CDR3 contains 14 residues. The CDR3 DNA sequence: TGTGCCAGCAGCACGACTTCAAACGTGCTAGGCTACACCTTC. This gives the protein CASSTTSNVLGYTF.

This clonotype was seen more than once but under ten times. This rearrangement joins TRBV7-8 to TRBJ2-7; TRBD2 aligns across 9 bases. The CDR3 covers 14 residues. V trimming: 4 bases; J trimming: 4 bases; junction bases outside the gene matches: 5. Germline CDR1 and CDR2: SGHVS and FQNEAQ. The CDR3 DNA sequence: TGTGCCAGCAGCTGGCTAGCGGGGACTTACGAGCAGTACTTC. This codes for CASSWLAGTYEQYF.

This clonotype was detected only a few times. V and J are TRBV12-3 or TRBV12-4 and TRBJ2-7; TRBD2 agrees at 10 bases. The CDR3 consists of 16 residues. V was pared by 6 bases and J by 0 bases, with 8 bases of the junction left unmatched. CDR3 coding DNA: TGTGCCAGCAGCCGCCGTACTAGCGGGACCTCCTACGAGCAGTACTTC. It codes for CASSRRTSGTSYEQYF.

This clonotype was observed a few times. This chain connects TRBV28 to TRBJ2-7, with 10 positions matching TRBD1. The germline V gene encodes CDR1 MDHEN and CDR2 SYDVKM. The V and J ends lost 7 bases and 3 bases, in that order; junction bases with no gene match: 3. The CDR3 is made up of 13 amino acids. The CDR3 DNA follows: TGTGCCAGCAAACGGACAGGGGGCTACGAGCAGTACTTC. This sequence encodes CASKRTGGYEQYF.

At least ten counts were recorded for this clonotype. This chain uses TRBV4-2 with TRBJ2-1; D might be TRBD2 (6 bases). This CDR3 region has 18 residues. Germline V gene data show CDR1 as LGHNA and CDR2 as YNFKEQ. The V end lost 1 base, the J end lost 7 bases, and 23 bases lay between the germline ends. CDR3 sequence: CASSQVRPGAIAGNEQFF. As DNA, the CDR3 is TGTGCCAGCAGCCAAGTTCGTCCGGGAGCTATCGCCGGGAATGAGCAGTTCTTC.

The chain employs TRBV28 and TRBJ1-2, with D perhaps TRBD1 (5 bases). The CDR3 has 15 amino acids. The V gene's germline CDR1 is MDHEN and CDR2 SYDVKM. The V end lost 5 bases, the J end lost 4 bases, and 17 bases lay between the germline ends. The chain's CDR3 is CASSGAGTGSYGYTF. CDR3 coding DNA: TGTGCCAGCAGTGGCGCCGGGACGGGGAGCTATGGCTACACCTTC.

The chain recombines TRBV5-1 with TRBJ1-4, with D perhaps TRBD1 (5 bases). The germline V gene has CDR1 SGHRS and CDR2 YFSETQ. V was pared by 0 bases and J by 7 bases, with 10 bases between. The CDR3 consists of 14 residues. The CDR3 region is CASSLDFGGEKLFF. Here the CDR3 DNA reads TGCGCCAGCAGCTTGGATTTCGGGGGTGAAAAACTGTTTTTT.